This is a list of T cell receptor beta chains from one sample in a study of control samples from healthy donors and cancer patients. Repertoires were generated with immunoSEQ multiplex PCR, while TCRdb's copy carries only in-frame clones and drops some. The data contain 150,000 to 200,000 clones, just over 90% of them seen just once; the ten biggest clones take up over 1.1%. Sample: blood. These receptors were taken from a young man in good health. Both conserved end residues are part of each CDR3. The D gene is left open where the match is weak. Clone size, where shown, is once, few, many, or a class for clones that have expanded.

D gene: TRBD1; J gene: TRBJ2-1; V gene: TRBV28; clone size: -; CDR3 DNA: TGTGCCAGCAGTTTAGAGTTTGGCGCAGGGGGCCACAATGAGCAGTTCTTC; CDR3 protein: CASSLEFGAGGHNEQFF
D gene: -; J gene: TRBJ2-5; V gene: TRBV19; clone size: -; CDR3 DNA: TGTGCCAGTAGTATCAAACCCAGCGGGACCCAGTACTTC; CDR3 protein: CASSIKPSGTQYF
D gene: -; J gene: TRBJ1-5; V gene: TRBV6-2/TRBV6-3; clone size: -; CDR3 DNA: TGTGCCAGCAGTTATGGGGGGAGCTATCAGCCCCAGCATTTT; CDR3 protein: CASSYGGSYQPQHF
D gene: TRBD1; J gene: TRBJ1-2; V gene: TRBV6-2/TRBV6-3; clone size: few; CDR3 DNA: TGTGCCAGCAGTTACTCCAAGGGGGCCCTCAACTATGGCTACACCTTC; CDR3 protein: CASSYSKGALNYGYTF
D gene: TRBD2; J gene: TRBJ2-1; V gene: TRBV30; clone size: once; CDR3 DNA: TGTGCCGGGGAGGGCCCCGGCTCCTACAATGAGCAGTTCTTC; CDR3 protein: CAGEGPGSYNEQFF
D gene: -; J gene: TRBJ1-2; V gene: TRBV5-6; clone size: -; CDR3 DNA: TGTGCCAGCAGCTTCTCGACGGGGGGACGGGGATATGGCTACACCTTC; CDR3 protein: CASSFSTGGRGYGYTF
D gene: -; J gene: TRBJ2-5; V gene: TRBV12-3/TRBV12-4; clone size: -; CDR3 DNA: TGTGCCAGCAGTCCTGGGGCGGCCCAGTACTTC; CDR3 protein: CASSPGAAQYF
D gene: -; J gene: TRBJ1-1; V gene: TRBV6-5; clone size: -; CDR3 DNA: TGTGCCAGCTTTAGCCACTCGAACACTGAAGCTTTCTTT; CDR3 protein: CASFSHSNTEAFF
D gene: TRBD1; J gene: TRBJ1-2; V gene: TRBV13; clone size: -; CDR3 DNA: TGTGCCAGCAGCTTAAATACAGGGGCGTATGGCTACACCTTC; CDR3 protein: CASSLNTGAYGYTF
D gene: TRBD2; J gene: TRBJ2-1; V gene: TRBV6-2/TRBV6-3; clone size: -; CDR3 DNA: TGTGCCAGCAGTTACGGCGGGGGGGCCTACAATGAGCAGTTCTTC; CDR3 protein: CASSYGGGAYNEQFF
D gene: TRBD1; J gene: TRBJ1-1; V gene: TRBV18; clone size: -; CDR3 DNA: TGTGCCAGCTCACCAGACAGGGGAACACAAAGGAACACTGAAGCTTTCTTT; CDR3 protein: CASSPDRGTQRNTEAFF
D gene: TRBD2; J gene: TRBJ2-7; V gene: TRBV10-3; clone size: -; CDR3 DNA: TGTGCCATCAGTGAAAGACCAGAGGTAGCGGGAACCTCCTACGAGCAGTACTTC; CDR3 protein: CAISERPEVAGTSYEQYF
D gene: TRBD1; J gene: TRBJ1-2; V gene: TRBV12-3/TRBV12-4; clone size: -; CDR3 DNA: TGTGCCAGCAATTTCAGGGGGATTGGCTACACCTTC; CDR3 protein: CASNFRGIGYTF
D gene: TRBD1; J gene: TRBJ1-5; V gene: TRBV4-1; clone size: -; CDR3 DNA: TGCGCCAGCAGCCAAGTGGGACAGGGAAATCAGCCCCAGCATTTT; CDR3 protein: CASSQVGQGNQPQHF
D gene: -; J gene: TRBJ1-1; V gene: TRBV5-6; clone size: -; CDR3 DNA: TGTGCCAGCAGCTTGGGGACCTACACTGAAGCTTTCTTT; CDR3 protein: CASSLGTYTEAFF
D gene: -; J gene: TRBJ1-2; V gene: TRBV2; clone size: -; CDR3 DNA: TGTGCCAGCAGTACCCAACAGGGCTATGGCTACACCTTC; CDR3 protein: CASSTQQGYGYTF
D gene: -; J gene: TRBJ1-3; V gene: TRBV9; clone size: -; CDR3 DNA: TGTGCCAGCAGCGTAGCTGGGGGAGACACCATATATTTT; CDR3 protein: CASSVAGGDTIYF
D gene: TRBD1; J gene: TRBJ1-5; V gene: TRBV4-1; clone size: -; CDR3 DNA: TGCGCCAGCAGCCGCGGACAGGGAGAACAGCCCCAGCATTTT; CDR3 protein: CASSRGQGEQPQHF
D gene: TRBD1; J gene: TRBJ1-1; V gene: TRBV6-5; clone size: -; CDR3 DNA: TGTGCCAGCAGTTCGGTCAGGGGGCGATTGAACACTGAAGCTTTCTTT; CDR3 protein: CASSSVRGRLNTEAFF
D gene: -; J gene: TRBJ2-1; V gene: TRBV4-2; clone size: -; CDR3 DNA: TGTGCCAGCAGCCAAGGGGCAAACAATGAGCAGTTCTTC; CDR3 protein: CASSQGANNEQFF
D gene: TRBD2; J gene: TRBJ2-1; V gene: TRBV2; clone size: -; CDR3 DNA: TGTGCCAGCAGTGAACTAGGACGGGAGGCCTACAATGAGCAGTTCTTC; CDR3 protein: CASSELGREAYNEQFF
D gene: TRBD2; J gene: TRBJ2-3; V gene: TRBV9; clone size: -; CDR3 DNA: TGTGCCAGCGCCCGGGGGGGACTAGCGGGAGATACGCAGTATTTT; CDR3 protein: CASARGGLAGDTQYF
D gene: -; J gene: TRBJ2-3; V gene: TRBV19; clone size: -; CDR3 DNA: TGTGCCAGTACCCGGTCCAGAAGTTTATCTGATACGCAGTATTTT; CDR3 protein: CASTRSRSLSDTQYF
D gene: -; J gene: TRBJ2-3; V gene: TRBV5-1; clone size: -; CDR3 DNA: TGCGCCAGCAGCTTGGGGGTAACGAGGGGGACAGATACGCAGTATTTT; CDR3 protein: CASSLGVTRGTDTQYF
D gene: -; J gene: TRBJ1-1; V gene: TRBV7-2; clone size: -; CDR3 DNA: TGTGCCAGCAGCCGACAATCGAACACTGAAGCTTTCTTT; CDR3 protein: CASSRQSNTEAFF
D gene: TRBD1; J gene: TRBJ1-2; V gene: TRBV19; clone size: -; CDR3 DNA: TGTGCCAGTAGTCTTGACCGGACAGGGCGGTATGGCTACACCTTC; CDR3 protein: CASSLDRTGRYGYTF
D gene: TRBD1; J gene: TRBJ2-7; V gene: TRBV27; clone size: -; CDR3 DNA: TGTGCCAGCAGTCTCGACCGGACAGGGGTCTACGAGCAGTACTTC; CDR3 protein: CASSLDRTGVYEQYF
D gene: -; J gene: TRBJ2-5; V gene: TRBV7-9; clone size: -; CDR3 DNA: TGTGCCAGCAGCTTAGGGCTAGCGAACCGAGAGACCCAGTACTTC; CDR3 protein: CASSLGLANRETQYF
D gene: TRBD1; J gene: TRBJ2-1; V gene: TRBV5-6; clone size: -; CDR3 DNA: TGTGCCAGCAGCTTGGGACAGGGGGTCTACAATGAGCAGTTCTTC; CDR3 protein: CASSLGQGVYNEQFF
D gene: -; J gene: TRBJ1-5; V gene: TRBV2; clone size: few; CDR3 DNA: TGTGCCAGCAGTGTCCCGGACAAGTTTCAGCCCCAGCATTTT; CDR3 protein: CASSVPDKFQPQHF
D gene: -; J gene: TRBJ1-1; V gene: TRBV5-8; clone size: -; CDR3 DNA: TGTGCCAGCAGGCCGACAGGGAACACTGAAGCTTTCTTT; CDR3 protein: CASRPTGNTEAFF
D gene: TRBD2; J gene: TRBJ2-1; V gene: TRBV19; clone size: -; CDR3 DNA: TGTGCCAGTAGTGAGGGAGCGGGACTAAGCTCCTACAATGAGCAGTTCTTC; CDR3 protein: CASSEGAGLSSYNEQFF
D gene: -; J gene: TRBJ1-1; V gene: TRBV27; clone size: -; CDR3 DNA: TGTGCCAGCACCAAACCGGGCCTGAACACTGAAGCTTTCTTT; CDR3 protein: CASTKPGLNTEAFF
D gene: -; J gene: TRBJ1-5; V gene: TRBV30; clone size: -; CDR3 DNA: TGTGCCTGGAGTGCAAGGGATGATCAGCCCCAGCATTTT; CDR3 protein: CAWSARDDQPQHF
D gene: TRBD1; J gene: TRBJ1-6; V gene: TRBV11-3; clone size: -; CDR3 DNA: TGTGCCAGCAGCTTAGCCCGGGACAGGGGGAACAGGTCACCCCTCCACTTT; CDR3 protein: CASSLARDRGNRSPLHF
D gene: -; J gene: TRBJ1-1; V gene: TRBV2; clone size: once; CDR3 DNA: TGTGCCAGCAGAGGGTCCTCCGGCCCGACGACTGAAGCTTTCTTT; CDR3 protein: CASRGSSGPTTEAFF
D gene: -; J gene: TRBJ2-3; V gene: TRBV6-2/TRBV6-3; clone size: -; CDR3 DNA: TGTGCCAGCAGTGCGACCCAACCCCAGTATTTT; CDR3 protein: CASSATQPQYF
D gene: TRBD1; J gene: TRBJ2-7; V gene: TRBV15; clone size: -; CDR3 DNA: TGTGCCACCAGCAGGGGGGGACAGGGCTACGAGCAGTACTTC; CDR3 protein: CATSRGGQGYEQYF
D gene: TRBD1; J gene: TRBJ2-1; V gene: TRBV18; clone size: -; CDR3 DNA: TGTGCCAGCTCACCGGGACAGGGCTCCTATGAGCAGTTCTTC; CDR3 protein: CASSPGQGSYEQFF
D gene: TRBD1; J gene: TRBJ2-7; V gene: TRBV27; clone size: -; CDR3 DNA: TGTGCCAGCAGTAAAATACAGGGGTCGAAAGGGGAGCAGTACTTC; CDR3 protein: CASSKIQGSKGEQYF
D gene: -; J gene: TRBJ2-3; V gene: TRBV2; clone size: -; CDR3 DNA: TGTGCCAGCAACCCGACTACAAACACAGATACGCAGTATTTT; CDR3 protein: CASNPTTNTDTQYF
D gene: -; J gene: TRBJ1-6; V gene: TRBV27; clone size: -; CDR3 DNA: TGTGCCAGCAGTTTGTGGGGTCCACCCCTCCACTTT; CDR3 protein: CASSLWGPPLHF
D gene: -; J gene: TRBJ1-5; V gene: TRBV10-1; clone size: -; CDR3 DNA: TGCGCCGGGGCGGGGCCCTTGGTCAATCAGCCCCAGCATTTT; CDR3 protein: CAGAGPLVNQPQHF
D gene: -; J gene: TRBJ1-4; V gene: TRBV4-3; clone size: -; CDR3 DNA: TGCGCCAGCAGCCTAGGCACCGATAATGAAAAACTGTTTTTT; CDR3 protein: CASSLGTDNEKLFF
D gene: TRBD2; J gene: TRBJ2-3; V gene: TRBV7-9; clone size: -; CDR3 DNA: TGTGCCAGCAGCTTAGCTAGCGGGAGGACAGATACGCAGTATTTT; CDR3 protein: CASSLASGRTDTQYF
D gene: -; J gene: TRBJ2-1; V gene: TRBV6-6; clone size: -; CDR3 DNA: TGTGCCAGCAGTTACTCACTCGGGTACAATGAGCAGTTCTTC; CDR3 protein: CASSYSLGYNEQFF
D gene: TRBD1; J gene: TRBJ2-5; V gene: TRBV25-1; clone size: -; CDR3 DNA: TGTGCCAGCAGAAGAGCCCGGGACAGGGTAGTCGTGACCCAGTACTTC; CDR3 protein: CASRRARDRVVVTQYF
D gene: -; J gene: TRBJ1-2; V gene: TRBV4-1; clone size: -; CDR3 DNA: TGCGCCAGCAGCCAAGAGGACACCTATGGCTACACCTTC; CDR3 protein: CASSQEDTYGYTF
D gene: TRBD1; J gene: TRBJ2-1; V gene: TRBV19; clone size: -; CDR3 DNA: TGTGCCAGTAGTCTCCGGACAGGGGCGCTGGATAATGAGCAGTTCTTC; CDR3 protein: CASSLRTGALDNEQFF
D gene: -; J gene: TRBJ1-1; V gene: TRBV5-1; clone size: -; CDR3 DNA: TGCGCCAGCAGCTCACGGGGGGACACTGAAGCTTTCTTT; CDR3 protein: CASSSRGDTEAFF